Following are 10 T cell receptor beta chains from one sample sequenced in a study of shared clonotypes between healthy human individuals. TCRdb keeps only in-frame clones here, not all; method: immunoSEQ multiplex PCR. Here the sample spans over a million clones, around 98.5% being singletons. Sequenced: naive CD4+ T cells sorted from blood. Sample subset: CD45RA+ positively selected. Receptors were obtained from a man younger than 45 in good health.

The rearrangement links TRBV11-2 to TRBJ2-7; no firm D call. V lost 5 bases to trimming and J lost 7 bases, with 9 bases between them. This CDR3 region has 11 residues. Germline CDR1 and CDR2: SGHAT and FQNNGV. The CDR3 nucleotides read TGTGCCAGCAGCACTACCTGGGAGCAGTACTTC. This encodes CASSTTWEQYF.

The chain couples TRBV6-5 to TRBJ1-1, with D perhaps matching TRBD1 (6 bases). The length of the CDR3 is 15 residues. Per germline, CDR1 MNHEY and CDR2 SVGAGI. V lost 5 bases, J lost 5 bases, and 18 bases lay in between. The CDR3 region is CASSRQRGIGTEAFF. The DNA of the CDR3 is TGTGCCAGCAGTCGCCAAAGGGGGATTGGTACTGAAGCTTTCTTT.

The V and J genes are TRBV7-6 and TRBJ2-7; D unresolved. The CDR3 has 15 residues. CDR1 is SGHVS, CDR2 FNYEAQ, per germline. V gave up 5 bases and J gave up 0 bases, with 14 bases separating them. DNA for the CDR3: TGTGCCAGCAGCCCTGGAGTCACCAGCTCCTACGAGCAGTACTTC. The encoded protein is CASSPGVTSSYEQYF.

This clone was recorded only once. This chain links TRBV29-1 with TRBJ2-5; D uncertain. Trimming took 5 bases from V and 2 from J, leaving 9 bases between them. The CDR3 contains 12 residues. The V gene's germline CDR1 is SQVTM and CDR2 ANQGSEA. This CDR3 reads CSVFELQETQYF. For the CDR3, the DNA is TGCAGCGTTTTTGAGCTACAAGAGACCCAGTACTTC.

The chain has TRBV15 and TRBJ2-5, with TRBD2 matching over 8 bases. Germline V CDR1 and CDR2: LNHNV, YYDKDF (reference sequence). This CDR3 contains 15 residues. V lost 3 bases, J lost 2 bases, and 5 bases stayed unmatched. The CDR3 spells CATSSGLAYQETQYF. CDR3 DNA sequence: TGTGCCACCAGCAGCGGACTAGCTTATCAAGAGACCCAGTACTTC. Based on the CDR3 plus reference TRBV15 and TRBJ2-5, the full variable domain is DAMVIQNPRYQVTQFGKPVTLSCSQTLNHNVMYWYQQKSSQAPKLLFHYYDKDFNNEADTPDNFQSRRPNTSFCFLDIRSPGLGDTAMYLCATSSGLAYQETQYFGPGTRLLVL.

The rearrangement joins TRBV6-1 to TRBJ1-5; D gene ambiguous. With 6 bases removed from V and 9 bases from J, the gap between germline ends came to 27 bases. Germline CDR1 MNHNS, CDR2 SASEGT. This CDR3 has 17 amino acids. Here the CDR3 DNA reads TGTGCCAGCAGAGAAAAACAGCCCGTAACATCACGCGGGCCCCAGCATTTT. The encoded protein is CASREKQPVTSRGPQHF.

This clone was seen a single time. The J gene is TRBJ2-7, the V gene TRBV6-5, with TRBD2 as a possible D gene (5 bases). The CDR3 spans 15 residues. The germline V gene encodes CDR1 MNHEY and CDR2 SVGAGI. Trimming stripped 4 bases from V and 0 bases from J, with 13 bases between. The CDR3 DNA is TGTGCCAGCAGTTTCCGTGCACGGGACTCCTACGAGCAGTACTTC. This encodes CASSFRARDSYEQYF.

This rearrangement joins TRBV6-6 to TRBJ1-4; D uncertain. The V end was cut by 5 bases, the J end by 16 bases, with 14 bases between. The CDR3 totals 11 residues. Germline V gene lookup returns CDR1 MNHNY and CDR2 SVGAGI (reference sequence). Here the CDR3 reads CASSNGPEEFF. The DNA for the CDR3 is TGTGCCAGCAGTAATGGCCCTGAGGAGTTTTTT.

CDR3 protein: CASSVEFGVHYEQYF. The CDR3 region has the DNA TGTGCCAGCAGCGTAGAGTTCGGGGTCCACTACGAGCAGTACTTC. The chain joins TRBV9 to TRBJ2-7; perhaps TRBD2 as D (5 bases). V was shortened by 0 bases and J by 3 bases, with 13 bases between the two germline ends. Looked up from germline, CDR1 is SGDLS and CDR2 is YYNGEE. This CDR3 contains 15 residues.

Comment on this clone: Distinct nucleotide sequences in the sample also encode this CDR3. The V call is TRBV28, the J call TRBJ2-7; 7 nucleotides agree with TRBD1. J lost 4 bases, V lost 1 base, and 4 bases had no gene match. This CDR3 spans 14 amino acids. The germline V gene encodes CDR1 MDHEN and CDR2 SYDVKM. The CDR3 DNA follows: TGTGCCAGCAGTTTATCAGGGGGTGGGTACGAGCAGTACTTC. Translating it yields CASSLSGGGYEQYF.